This passage covers 9 T cell receptor beta chains from one sample sequenced in a study of blood T cells in healthy people across ages. Primed by a sample-barcoded 5' primer and a J-beta primer mix, a second PCR proceeded for about 7 to 11 cycles. Each CDR3 protein is one row after TCRdb ran MiXCR on the 5' RACE reads. The table records fewer than 2,000,000 distinct CDR3 sequences, roughly 30% of them present only once. Sequenced sample: blood. These receptors all come from a woman in her twenties or thirties in good health.

The chain combines TRBV2 with TRBJ2-1; tentatively, D is TRBD1 or TRBD2 (5 bases each). Germline CDR1 reads SNHLY; CDR2 reads FYNNEI. This CDR3 contains 15 residues. V was pared by 5 bases and J by 9 bases, with 20 bases between. The CDR3 bases are TGTGCCAGCAGTACCTCGGGGAAGGGTAGGGGTGAGCAGTTCTTC. Translated, it gives CASSTSGKGRGEQFF. The full variable domain, completed using reference TRBV2 and TRBJ2-1, is EPEVTQTPSHQVTQMGQEVILRCVPISNHLYFYWYRQILGQKVEFLVSFYNNEISEKSEIFDDQFSVERPDGSNFTLKIRSTKLEDSAMYFCASSTSGKGRGEQFFGPGTRLTVL.

V usage is TRBV27 and J usage is TRBJ2-1; possibly TRBD1 for D (6 bases). V shed 5 bases and J shed 1 base, with 15 bases lying between them. From germline, CDR1 is MNHEY and CDR2 SMNVEV (reference sequence). The CDR3 contains 16 residues. CDR3 bases: TGTGCCAGCAGTAACGTGGCAGGGGCGTCCTACAATGAGCAGTTCTTC. This translates into CASSNVAGASYNEQFF.

Concerning this clonotype: A much larger clone is a single base away; this may be a read error. This chain joins TRBV29-1 and TRBJ2-1, with 8 positions matching TRBD1. This CDR3 spans 14 amino acids. V dropped 6 bases and J dropped 2; count of bases not matched to a gene: 6. Germline loops: CDR1 SQVTM, CDR2 ANQGSEA. CDR3 region: CSVYRTGTYNEQFF. The CDR3, as DNA: TGCAGCGTCTATCGGACAGGGACCTACAATGAGCAGTTCTTC.

The chain combines TRBV5-1 with TRBJ2-1; 11 bases line up with TRBD1. Germline-derived CDR1 and CDR2 are SGHRS and YFSETQ. V dropped 0 bases and J dropped 10; count of bases not matched to a gene: 6. The CDR3 totals 15 residues. The CDR3 region has the DNA TGCGCCAGCAGCTTGGGGGGACAGGGGGACTACGAGCAGTTCTTC. Translating gives CASSLGGQGDYEQFF.

There are a few counts of this clonotype. V and J are TRBV6-6 and TRBJ1-1, with 8 bases lining up with TRBD1. Germline trimming cut 10 bases from V and 3 bases from J; bases unmatched to any gene: 16. CDR1 MNHNY and CDR2 SVGAGI come from the germline V gene (reference sequence). This CDR3 region has 16 residues. The CDR3 here is CATTGGGGNSYTEAFF. CDR3 DNA sequence: TGTGCCACAACAGGGGGGGGAGGTAATTCTTACACTGAAGCTTTCTTT.

In this sample, this clonotype turned up a few times. The rearrangement links TRBV29-1 to TRBJ1-1; D is perhaps TRBD1 (6 bases). This CDR3 is 14 amino acids long. Germline assignment: CDR1 SQVTM and CDR2 ANQGSEA. V shed 5 bases and J shed 0 bases, with 13 bases lying between them. CDR3 DNA: TGCAGCGTTTCTAACGACAGGTTGAACACTGAAGCTTTCTTT. It codes for CSVSNDRLNTEAFF.

The CDR3 coding sequence is TGTGCCAGCAGCTATAGGACAGACACAGATACGCAGTATTTT. Protein: CASSYRTDTDTQYF. This chain uses TRBV7-9 with TRBJ2-3; weak D call: TRBD1 (6 bases). The CDR3 length is 14 residues. V gave up 4 bases and J gave up 2 bases, with 10 bases separating them. The germline V gene has CDR1 SEHNR and CDR2 FQNEAQ (reference sequence).

This CDR3 is CASSETRLDQPQHF. In nucleotides, the CDR3 is TGTGCCAGCAGTGAAACACGCCTCGATCAGCCCCAGCATTTT. V gene TRBV6-1 combines with J gene TRBJ1-5; D is unclear. Looked up from germline, CDR1 is MNHNS and CDR2 is SASEGT. Trimming took off 2 bases at V and 5 bases at J, with 10 bases between the two ends. This CDR3 is 14 amino acids long.

This clonotype was seen more than once but under ten times. The V call is TRBV5-5, the J call TRBJ1-5, with D perhaps matching TRBD1 (5 bases). The germline V and J ends were trimmed by 0 bases and 0 bases, with 10 bases remaining between them. In germline, CDR1 is SGHKS, CDR2 YYEKEE (reference sequence). The CDR3 runs 16 residues. CDR3 loop: CASSLGSGGSNQPQHF. The CDR3 bases are TGTGCCAGCAGCTTGGGTAGCGGGGGTAGCAATCAGCCCCAGCATTTT.